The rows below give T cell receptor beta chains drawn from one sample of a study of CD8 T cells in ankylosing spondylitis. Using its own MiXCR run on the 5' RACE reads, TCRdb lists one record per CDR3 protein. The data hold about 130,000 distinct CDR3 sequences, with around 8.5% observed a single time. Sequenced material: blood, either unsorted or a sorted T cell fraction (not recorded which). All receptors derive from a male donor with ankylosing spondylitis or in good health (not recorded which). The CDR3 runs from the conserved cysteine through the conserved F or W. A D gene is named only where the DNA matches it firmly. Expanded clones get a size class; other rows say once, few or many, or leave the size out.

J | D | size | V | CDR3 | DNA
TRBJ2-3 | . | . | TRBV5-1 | CASSVSGVGTDTQYF | TGCGCCAGCAGCGTATCGGGAGTCGGCACAGATACGCAGTATTTT
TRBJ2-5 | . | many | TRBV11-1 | CASSSDRSETQYF | TGTGCCAGCAGCTCGGACAGATCGGAGACCCAGTACTTC
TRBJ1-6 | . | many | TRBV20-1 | CSARGEGSPLHF | TGCAGTGCTAGGGGAGAGGGATCACCCCTCCACTTT
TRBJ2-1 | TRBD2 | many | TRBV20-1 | CSARLAGVLNEQFF | TGCAGTGCTAGACTAGCGGGAGTTCTCAATGAGCAGTTCTTC
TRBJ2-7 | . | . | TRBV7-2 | CASSLGRGGEQYF | TGTGCCAGCAGCTTGGGCAGGGGTGGCGAGCAGTACTTC
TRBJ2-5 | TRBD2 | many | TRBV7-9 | CASSPPPSGQETQYF | TGTGCCAGCAGCCCCCCACCTAGCGGACAAGAGACCCAGTACTTC
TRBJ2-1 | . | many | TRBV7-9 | CASSLAGGFNEQFF | TGTGCCAGCAGCTTAGCTGGTGGATTTAATGAGCAGTTCTTC
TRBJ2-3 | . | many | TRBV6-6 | CASRDGAPYF | TGTGCCAGCCGGGACGGTGCGCCGTATTTT
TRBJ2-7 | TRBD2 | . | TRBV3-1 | CASSRSGTSGSYEQYF | TGTGCCAGCAGTAGATCCGGGACTAGCGGATCCTACGAGCAGTACTTC
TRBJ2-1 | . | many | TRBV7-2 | CASSLLVTGYNEQFF | TGTGCCAGCAGCTTACTAGTAACTGGCTACAATGAGCAGTTCTTC
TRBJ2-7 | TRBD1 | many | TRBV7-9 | CASSGQDTSYEQYF | TGTGCCAGCAGCGGACAGGATACATCCTACGAGCAGTACTTC
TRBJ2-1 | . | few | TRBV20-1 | CSATNSILVDNEQFF | TGCAGTGCTACGAATTCGATTCTAGTGGACAATGAGCAGTTCTTC
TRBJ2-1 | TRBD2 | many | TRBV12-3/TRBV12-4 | CASSLSGIYNEQFF | TGTGCCAGCAGTTTAAGCGGGATTTACAATGAGCAGTTCTTC
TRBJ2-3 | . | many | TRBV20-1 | CSGDSGEGTDTQYF | TGCAGTGGCGATAGTGGGGAAGGCACAGATACGCAGTATTTT
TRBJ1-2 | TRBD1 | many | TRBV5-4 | CASRATGGNYGYTF | TGTGCCAGCAGAGCGACAGGGGGCAACTATGGCTACACCTTC
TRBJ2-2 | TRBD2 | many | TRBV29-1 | CSVLKAGGTGELFF | TGCAGCGTCCTAAAAGCGGGAGGCACCGGGGAGCTGTTTTTT
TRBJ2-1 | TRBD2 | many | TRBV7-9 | CASSHMTSGKGEQFF | TGTGCCAGCAGCCATATGACTAGCGGGAAAGGTGAGCAGTTCTTC
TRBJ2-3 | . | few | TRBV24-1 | CATSDDSTDTQYF | TGTGCCACCAGTGATGACAGCACAGATACGCAGTATTTT
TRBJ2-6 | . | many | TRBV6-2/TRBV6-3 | CASSQSSPGANVLTF | TGTGCCAGCAGTCAATCATCCCCTGGGGCCAACGTCCTGACTTTC
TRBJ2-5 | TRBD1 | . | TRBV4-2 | CASSQERLSGGGQETQYF | TGTGCCAGCAGCCAAGAAAGACTGTCAGGGGGCGGGCAAGAGACCCAGTACTTC
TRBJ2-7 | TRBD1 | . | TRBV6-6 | CASSREGQGWGEQYF | TGTGCCAGCAGTAGGGAGGGACAGGGATGGGGCGAGCAGTACTTC
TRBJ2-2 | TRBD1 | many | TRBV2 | CASSELGTGRMTGELFF | TGTGCCAGCAGTGAACTTGGGACAGGGAGAATGACCGGGGAGCTGTTTTTT
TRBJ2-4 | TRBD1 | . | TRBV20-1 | CSARVSGTGGDKNIQYF | TGCAGTGCTAGAGTCTCCGGGACAGGGGGTGACAAAAACATTCAGTACTTC
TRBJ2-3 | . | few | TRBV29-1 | CSVEAGLRDTDTQYF | TGCAGCGTTGAAGCTGGACTCAGGGACACAGATACGCAGTATTTT
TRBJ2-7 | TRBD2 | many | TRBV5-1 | CASSPGTSSSYEQYF | TGCGCCAGCAGCCCAGGGACTAGCTCTTCCTACGAGCAGTACTTC
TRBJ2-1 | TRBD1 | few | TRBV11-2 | CASSSRGQLTVRGYNEQFF | TGTGCCAGCAGCTCCCGGGGACAGTTGACGGTGAGGGGCTACAATGAGCAGTTCTTC
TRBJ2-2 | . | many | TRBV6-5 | CASSSSTQGGGELFF | TGTGCCAGCAGTTCCTCCACACAGGGTGGCGGGGAGCTGTTTTTT
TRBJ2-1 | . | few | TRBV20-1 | CSASFGGSSYNEQFF | TGCAGTGCCTCTTTTGGCGGAAGCTCCTACAATGAGCAGTTCTTC
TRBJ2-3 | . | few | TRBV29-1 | CSVERLSTDTQYF | TGCAGCGTTGAACGCCTTAGCACAGATACGCAGTATTTT
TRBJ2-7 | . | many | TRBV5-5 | CASSMMGSSYEQYF | TGTGCCAGCAGCATGATGGGGAGCTCCTACGAGCAGTACTTC
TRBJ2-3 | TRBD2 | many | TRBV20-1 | CSARDSTSGSRYTQYF | TGCAGTGCTAGAGATTCGACTAGCGGGAGTCGGTATACGCAGTATTTT
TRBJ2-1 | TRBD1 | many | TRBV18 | CASSPVDRGTYNEQFF | TGTGCCAGCTCACCCGTCGACAGGGGGACCTACAATGAGCAGTTCTTC
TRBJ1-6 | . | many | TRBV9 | CASSVDPEFNSPLHF | TGTGCCAGCAGCGTAGATCCAGAATTTAATTCACCCCTCCACTTT
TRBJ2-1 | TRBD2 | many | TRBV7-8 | CASSPTFSGRAGEQFF | TGTGCCAGCAGCCCAACCTTTAGCGGGAGGGCCGGTGAGCAGTTCTTC
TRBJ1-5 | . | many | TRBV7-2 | CASSPTRAGNSNQPQHF | TGTGCCAGCAGCCCAACCCGGGCAGGAAATAGCAATCAGCCCCAGCATTTT
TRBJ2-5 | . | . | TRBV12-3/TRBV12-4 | CASSLGETAQYF | TGTGCCAGCAGTTTAGGGGAGACGGCCCAGTACTTC
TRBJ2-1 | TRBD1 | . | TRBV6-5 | CASRTDGTGNEQFF | TGTGCCAGCCGTACTGACGGGACAGGGAATGAGCAGTTCTTC